This is a list of T cell receptor beta chains from one sample in a study of radiotherapy plus CTLA-4 blockade in lung cancer. Clones were read by immunoSEQ multiplex PCR, and TCRdb kept only the in-frame ones, dropping some. The sample has approximately 98,000 clones, 75% to 90% seen once. Sample: peripheral blood, taken from a patient treated with radiotherapy plus ipilimumab. These receptors came from a human donor with non-small cell lung cancer who had a partial response to radiotherapy plus ipilimumab. Each CDR3 is given with its conserved first and last residue. The D gene is left open where the match is weak. Part of the rows lack a size; the others show once, few, many or a class for expanded clones.

CDR3aa: CASMGRAGGQFF
CDR3nt: TGTGCCAGTATGGGTAGGGCAGGGGGACAGTTCTTC
v_gene: TRBV19
len: 12
abundance: few
j_gene: TRBJ2-1
d_gene: TRBD1

CDR3aa: CASSMLAGGPGSEQFF
CDR3nt: TGTGCCAGCAGCATGCTAGCGGGAGGGCCAGGGTCTGAGCAGTTCTTC
v_gene: TRBV7-3
len: 16
abundance: NA
j_gene: TRBJ2-1
d_gene: TRBD2

CDR3aa: CASSLVSGTSGVGSYNEQFF
CDR3nt: TGCGCCAGCAGCTTGGTGTCCGGGACTAGCGGAGTGGGGTCCTACAATGAGCAGTTCTTC
v_gene: TRBV5-1
len: 20
abundance: NA
j_gene: TRBJ2-1
d_gene: TRBD2

CDR3aa: CASSPYSGGYTF
CDR3nt: TGTGCCAGTAGTCCTTACAGTGGTGGCTACACCTTC
v_gene: TRBV19
len: 12
abundance: NA
j_gene: TRBJ1-2
d_gene: NA

CDR3aa: CASSLFSGDYGYTF
CDR3nt: TGCGCCAGCAGCTTGTTCTCAGGCGACTATGGCTACACCTTC
v_gene: TRBV5-1
len: 14
abundance: few
j_gene: TRBJ1-2
d_gene: NA

CDR3aa: CASKFGVNTEAFF
CDR3nt: TGTGCCAGCAAGTTCGGGGTAAACACTGAAGCTTTCTTT
v_gene: TRBV6-5
len: 13
abundance: NA
j_gene: TRBJ1-1
d_gene: NA

CDR3aa: CASSLDRARQPQHF
CDR3nt: TGTGCCAGCAGCCTAGACAGGGCGCGGCAGCCCCAGCATTTT
v_gene: TRBV6-1
len: 14
abundance: NA
j_gene: TRBJ1-5
d_gene: TRBD1

CDR3aa: CASSVDDRGFGNYGYTF
CDR3nt: TGTGCCAGCAGCGTAGATGACAGGGGGTTTGGTAACTATGGCTACACCTTC
v_gene: TRBV9
len: 17
abundance: NA
j_gene: TRBJ1-2
d_gene: TRBD1

CDR3aa: CASSFPGHTNTGELFF
CDR3nt: TGTGCCAGCAGTTTTCCAGGGCACACGAACACCGGGGAGCTGTTTTTT
v_gene: TRBV28
len: 16
abundance: NA
j_gene: TRBJ2-2
d_gene: NA

CDR3aa: CASSLLVGGNTGELFF
CDR3nt: TGCGCCAGCAGCTTGCTTGTAGGGGGGAACACCGGGGAGCTGTTTTTT
v_gene: TRBV5-1
len: 16
abundance: NA
j_gene: TRBJ2-2
d_gene: NA

CDR3aa: CASNSRAGNTIYF
CDR3nt: TGTGCCAGCAATTCCAGGGCTGGAAACACCATATATTTT
v_gene: TRBV6-1
len: 13
abundance: NA
j_gene: TRBJ1-3
d_gene: NA

CDR3aa: CASSLARTPHGQFF
CDR3nt: TGTGCCAGCAGCTTAGCGCGGACTCCGCATGGGCAGTTCTTC
v_gene: TRBV5-6
len: 14
abundance: NA
j_gene: TRBJ2-1
d_gene: NA

CDR3aa: CSVDTDEAFF
CDR3nt: TGCAGCGTGGACACGGACGAAGCTTTCTTT
v_gene: TRBV29-1
len: 10
abundance: NA
j_gene: TRBJ1-1
d_gene: NA

CDR3aa: CASRPGLAFTGELFF
CDR3nt: TGTGCCAGCAGACCGGGACTAGCATTTACCGGGGAGCTGTTTTTT
v_gene: TRBV5-6
len: 15
abundance: NA
j_gene: TRBJ2-2
d_gene: TRBD2

CDR3aa: CASSLQLKTEAFF
CDR3nt: TGTGCCAGCAGCTTACAGTTAAAAACTGAAGCTTTCTTT
v_gene: TRBV5-5
len: 13
abundance: NA
j_gene: TRBJ1-1
d_gene: NA

CDR3aa: CASSVPSQYTGELFF
CDR3nt: TGTGCCAGCTCTGTCCCAAGCCAATACACCGGGGAGCTGTTTTTT
v_gene: TRBV18
len: 15
abundance: NA
j_gene: TRBJ2-2
d_gene: NA

CDR3aa: CASSPDRNYGYTF
CDR3nt: TGTGCCAGCTCTCCGGACAGGAATTATGGCTACACCTTC
v_gene: TRBV7-9
len: 13
abundance: NA
j_gene: TRBJ1-2
d_gene: TRBD1

CDR3aa: CASRNQGYNEQFF
CDR3nt: TGTGCCAGCAGAAACCAGGGCTACAATGAGCAGTTCTTC
v_gene: TRBV6-5
len: 13
abundance: NA
j_gene: TRBJ2-1
d_gene: NA

CDR3aa: CARSKGLFYEQYF
CDR3nt: TGTGCCAGAAGCAAGGGACTCTTTTACGAGCAGTACTTC
v_gene: TRBV5-3
len: 13
abundance: NA
j_gene: TRBJ2-7
d_gene: NA

CDR3aa: CASSLTGMSYEQYF
CDR3nt: TGTGCCAGCAGCCTTACAGGGATGTCCTACGAGCAGTACTTC
v_gene: TRBV5-6
len: 14
abundance: few
j_gene: TRBJ2-7
d_gene: NA

CDR3aa: CASSGQLLMGTDTQYF
CDR3nt: TGTGCCAGCAGCGGACAGCTACTCATGGGCACAGATACGCAGTATTTT
v_gene: TRBV7-9
len: 16
abundance: NA
j_gene: TRBJ2-3
d_gene: NA

CDR3aa: CASSLDGTSGYEQYF
CDR3nt: TGTGCCAGCAGCTTAGATGGGACTAGCGGCTACGAGCAGTACTTC
v_gene: TRBV7-8
len: 15
abundance: NA
j_gene: TRBJ2-7
d_gene: TRBD2

CDR3aa: CASSQGMRLAKNIQYF
CDR3nt: TGTGCCAGCAGCCAAGGAATGAGGTTGGCCAAAAACATTCAGTACTTC
v_gene: TRBV14
len: 16
abundance: NA
j_gene: TRBJ2-4
d_gene: NA

CDR3aa: CASSSRTGGKGGTEAFF
CDR3nt: TGCGCCAGCAGCTCCCGAACAGGGGGCAAGGGGGGCACTGAAGCTTTCTTT
v_gene: TRBV5-1
len: 17
abundance: NA
j_gene: TRBJ1-1
d_gene: TRBD1

CDR3aa: CASSILVGRGNEQFF
CDR3nt: TGTGCCAGTAGTATATTGGTAGGACGGGGCAATGAGCAGTTCTTC
v_gene: TRBV19
len: 15
abundance: NA
j_gene: TRBJ2-1
d_gene: NA

CDR3aa: CASHGGHSTDTQYF
CDR3nt: TGTGCCAGCCATGGCGGGCACAGCACAGATACGCAGTATTTT
v_gene: TRBV6-1
len: 14
abundance: NA
j_gene: TRBJ2-3
d_gene: NA

CDR3aa: CASSRGGSLGDNEQFF
CDR3nt: TGCGCCAGCAGCCGAGGCGGGAGCTTAGGAGACAATGAGCAGTTCTTC
v_gene: TRBV4-1
len: 16
abundance: NA
j_gene: TRBJ2-1
d_gene: TRBD2

CDR3aa: CASSSPSRSSYNEQFF
CDR3nt: TGTGCCAGCAGTTCCCCGTCGCGGAGCTCCTACAATGAGCAGTTCTTC
v_gene: TRBV5-6
len: 16
abundance: NA
j_gene: TRBJ2-1
d_gene: NA

CDR3aa: CASSTGTAQPQHF
CDR3nt: TGTGCCAGCAGCACAGGGACGGCTCAGCCCCAGCATTTT
v_gene: TRBV2
len: 13
abundance: NA
j_gene: TRBJ1-5
d_gene: NA

CDR3aa: CASSLDPSNTQYF
CDR3nt: TGCGCCAGCAGCTTGGATCCATCCAATACGCAGTATTTT
v_gene: TRBV5-1
len: 13
abundance: NA
j_gene: TRBJ2-3
d_gene: NA

CDR3aa: CASSFGTNTDTQYF
CDR3nt: TGTGCCAGCAGCTTCGGGACAAACACAGATACGCAGTATTTT
v_gene: TRBV5-4
len: 14
abundance: NA
j_gene: TRBJ2-3
d_gene: NA

CDR3aa: CASSYSRVGAKNIQYF
CDR3nt: TGTGCCAGCAGTTACTCGAGGGTGGGGGCCAAAAACATTCAGTACTTC
v_gene: TRBV6-5
len: 16
abundance: NA
j_gene: TRBJ2-4
d_gene: NA

CDR3aa: CASSLAGGDNEQYF
CDR3nt: TGTGCCAGCAGCTTAGCCGGGGGTGATAACGAGCAGTACTTC
v_gene: TRBV7-9
len: 14
abundance: NA
j_gene: TRBJ2-7
d_gene: NA

CDR3aa: CASSSWFRGRAASLLVQDTQYF
CDR3nt: TGTGCCAGCAGTTCCTGGTTTAGGGGGAGGGCCGCAAGCCTCTTAGTGCAAGATACGCAGTATTTT
v_gene: TRBV28
len: 22
abundance: NA
j_gene: TRBJ2-3
d_gene: NA

CDR3aa: CASSLAGNTGELFF
CDR3nt: TGCGCCAGCAGCTTAGCGGGGAACACCGGGGAGCTGTTTTTT
v_gene: TRBV5-1
len: 14
abundance: NA
j_gene: TRBJ2-2
d_gene: NA

CDR3aa: CASSLDQAGGNTQYF
CDR3nt: TGTGCCAGCAGCTTAGACCAGGCGGGGGGAAATACGCAGTATTTT
v_gene: TRBV7-2
len: 15
abundance: NA
j_gene: TRBJ2-3
d_gene: TRBD2

CDR3aa: CSVGGPPPDYEQYF
CDR3nt: TGCAGCGTTGGGGGCCCGCCCCCCGACTACGAGCAGTACTTC
v_gene: TRBV29-1
len: 14
abundance: NA
j_gene: TRBJ2-7
d_gene: NA

CDR3aa: CASSLVRQGNQPQHF
CDR3nt: TGTGCCAGCAGCTTGGTTCGACAGGGCAATCAGCCCCAGCATTTT
v_gene: TRBV5-5
len: 15
abundance: NA
j_gene: TRBJ1-5
d_gene: NA